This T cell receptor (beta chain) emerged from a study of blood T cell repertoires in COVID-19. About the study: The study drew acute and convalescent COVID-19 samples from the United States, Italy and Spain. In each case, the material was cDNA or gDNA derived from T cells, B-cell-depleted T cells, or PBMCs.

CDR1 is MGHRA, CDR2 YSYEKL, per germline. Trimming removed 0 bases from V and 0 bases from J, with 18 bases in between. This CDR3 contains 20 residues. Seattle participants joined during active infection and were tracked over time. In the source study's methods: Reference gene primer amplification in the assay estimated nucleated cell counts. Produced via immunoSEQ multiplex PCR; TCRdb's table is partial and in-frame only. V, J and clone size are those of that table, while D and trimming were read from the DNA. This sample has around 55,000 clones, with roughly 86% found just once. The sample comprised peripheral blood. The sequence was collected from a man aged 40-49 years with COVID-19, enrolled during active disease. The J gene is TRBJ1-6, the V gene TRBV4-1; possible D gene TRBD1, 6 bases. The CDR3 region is CASSQETTGGSSSYNSPLHF. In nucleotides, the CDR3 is TGCGCCAGCAGCCAAGAAACGACAGGCGGGTCAAGCTCCTATAATTCACCCCTCCACTTT.